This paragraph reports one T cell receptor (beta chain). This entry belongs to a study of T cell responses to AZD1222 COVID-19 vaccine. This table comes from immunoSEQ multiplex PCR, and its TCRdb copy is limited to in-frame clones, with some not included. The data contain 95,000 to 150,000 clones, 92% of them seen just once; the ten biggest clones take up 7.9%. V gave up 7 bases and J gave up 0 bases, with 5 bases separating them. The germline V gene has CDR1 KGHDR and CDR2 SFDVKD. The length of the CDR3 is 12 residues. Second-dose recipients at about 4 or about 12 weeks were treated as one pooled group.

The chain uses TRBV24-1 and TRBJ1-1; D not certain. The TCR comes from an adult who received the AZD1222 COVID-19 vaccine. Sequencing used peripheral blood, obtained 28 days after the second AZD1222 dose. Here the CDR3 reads CATRGMNTEAFF. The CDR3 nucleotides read TGTGCCACCAGGGGGATGAACACTGAAGCTTTCTTT.